The source of this T cell receptor (beta chain) is a study of cytomegalovirus exposure and HLA in healthy donors. The CDR3 consists of 16 residues. V dropped 4 bases and J dropped 2; count of bases not matched to a gene: 8. Germline CDR1 is ENHRY and CDR2 is SYGVKD. PCR employed 60 Vbeta and 13 Jbeta primers. This table comes from immunoSEQ multiplex PCR, and its TCRdb copy is limited to in-frame clones, with some not included. The table has around 170,000 clones, approximately 80% seen once. This sequence originates from a woman aged 50 to 60 in good health and CMV-seropositive. J is TRBJ2-1 and V is TRBV10-3; TRBD2 matches at 7 bases. The sequenced sample was PBMCs. Here the CDR3 reads CAISVIAGQTYNEQFF. Written as DNA, the CDR3 is TGTGCCATCAGTGTCATAGCGGGTCAGACCTACAATGAGCAGTTCTTC.